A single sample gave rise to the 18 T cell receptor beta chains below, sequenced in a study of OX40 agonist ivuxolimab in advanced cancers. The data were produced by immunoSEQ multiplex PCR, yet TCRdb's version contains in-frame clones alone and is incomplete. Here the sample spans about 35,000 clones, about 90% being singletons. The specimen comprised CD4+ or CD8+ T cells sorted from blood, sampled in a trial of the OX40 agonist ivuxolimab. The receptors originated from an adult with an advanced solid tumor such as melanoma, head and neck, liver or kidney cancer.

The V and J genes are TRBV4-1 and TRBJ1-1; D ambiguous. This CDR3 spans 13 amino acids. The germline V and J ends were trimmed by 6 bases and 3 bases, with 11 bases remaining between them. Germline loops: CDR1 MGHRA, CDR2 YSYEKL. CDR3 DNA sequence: TGCGCCAGCAGTGATTTAAGGGACACTGAAGCTTTCTTT. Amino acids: CASSDLRDTEAFF.

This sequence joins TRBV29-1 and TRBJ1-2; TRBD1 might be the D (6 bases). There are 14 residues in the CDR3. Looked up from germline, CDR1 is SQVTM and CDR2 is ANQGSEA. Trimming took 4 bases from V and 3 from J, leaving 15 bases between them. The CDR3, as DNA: TGCAGCGTTGCCGGAGGGGACATAGACTATGGCTACACCTTC. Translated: CSVAGGDIDYGYTF.

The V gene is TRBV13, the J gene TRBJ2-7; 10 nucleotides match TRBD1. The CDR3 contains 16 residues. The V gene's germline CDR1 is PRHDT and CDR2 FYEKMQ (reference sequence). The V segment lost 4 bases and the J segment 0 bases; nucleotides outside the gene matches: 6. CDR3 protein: CASSSTWTGGSYEQYF. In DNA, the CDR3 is TGTGCCAGCAGCTCTACTTGGACAGGGGGCTCCTACGAGCAGTACTTC.

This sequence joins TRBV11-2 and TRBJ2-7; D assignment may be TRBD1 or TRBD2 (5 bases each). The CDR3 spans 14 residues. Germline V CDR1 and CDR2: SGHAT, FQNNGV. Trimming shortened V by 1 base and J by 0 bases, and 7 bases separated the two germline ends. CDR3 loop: CASSLVGGSYEQYF. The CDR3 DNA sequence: TGTGCCAGCAGCTTAGTTGGGGGCTCCTACGAGCAGTACTTC.

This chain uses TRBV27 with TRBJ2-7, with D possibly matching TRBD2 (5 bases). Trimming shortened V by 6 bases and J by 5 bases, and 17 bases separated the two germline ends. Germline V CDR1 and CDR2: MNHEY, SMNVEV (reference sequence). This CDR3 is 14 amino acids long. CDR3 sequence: CASRVDWTFNEQYF. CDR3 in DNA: TGTGCCAGCAGGGTGGACTGGACTTTTAACGAGCAGTACTTC.

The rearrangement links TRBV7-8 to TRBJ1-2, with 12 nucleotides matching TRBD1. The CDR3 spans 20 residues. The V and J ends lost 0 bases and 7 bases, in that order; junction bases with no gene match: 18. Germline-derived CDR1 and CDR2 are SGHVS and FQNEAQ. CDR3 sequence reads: CASSLARVPLPGTGGFGYTF. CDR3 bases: TGTGCCAGCAGCTTAGCGCGAGTCCCCCTCCCCGGGACAGGGGGCTTTGGCTACACCTTC.

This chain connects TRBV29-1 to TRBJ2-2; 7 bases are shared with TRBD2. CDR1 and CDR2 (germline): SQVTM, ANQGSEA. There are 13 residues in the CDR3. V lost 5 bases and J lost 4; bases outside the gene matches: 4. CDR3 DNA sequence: TGCAGCGTTTTCGGGGGGAGCACCGGGGAGCTGTTTTTT. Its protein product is CSVFGGSTGELFF.

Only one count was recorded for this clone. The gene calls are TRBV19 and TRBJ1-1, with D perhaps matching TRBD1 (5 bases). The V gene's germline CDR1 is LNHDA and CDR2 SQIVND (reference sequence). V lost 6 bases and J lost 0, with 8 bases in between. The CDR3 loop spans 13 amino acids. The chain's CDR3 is CASRDTVNTEAFF. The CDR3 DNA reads TGTGCCAGTAGGGACACGGTGAACACTGAAGCTTTCTTT.

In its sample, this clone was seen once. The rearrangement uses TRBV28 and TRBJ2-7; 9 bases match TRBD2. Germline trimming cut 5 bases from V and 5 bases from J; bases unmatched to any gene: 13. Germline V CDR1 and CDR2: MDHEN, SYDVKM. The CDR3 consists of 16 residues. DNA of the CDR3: TGTGCCAGCAGTGCCCCTAGCGGGGTCAGGAGTGACGAGCAGTACTTC. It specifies CASSAPSGVRSDEQYF.

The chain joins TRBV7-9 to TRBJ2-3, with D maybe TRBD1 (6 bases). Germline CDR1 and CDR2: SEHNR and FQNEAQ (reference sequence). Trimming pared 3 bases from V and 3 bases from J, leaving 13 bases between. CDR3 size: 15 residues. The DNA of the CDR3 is TGTGCCAGCAGCTTGTCACAGGGACCAACAGATACGCAGTATTTT. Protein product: CASSLSQGPTDTQYF.

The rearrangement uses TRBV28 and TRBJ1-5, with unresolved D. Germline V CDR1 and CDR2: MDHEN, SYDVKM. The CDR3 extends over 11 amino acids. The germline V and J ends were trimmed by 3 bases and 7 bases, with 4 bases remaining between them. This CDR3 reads CASSFGQPQHF. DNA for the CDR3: TGTGCCAGCAGTTTTGGGCAGCCCCAGCATTTT.

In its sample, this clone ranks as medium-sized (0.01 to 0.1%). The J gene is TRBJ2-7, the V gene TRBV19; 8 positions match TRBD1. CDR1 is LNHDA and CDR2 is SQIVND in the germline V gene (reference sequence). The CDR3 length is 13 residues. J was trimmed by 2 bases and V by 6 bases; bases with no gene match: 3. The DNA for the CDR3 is TGTGCCAGTAGAAACAGGGGGGCCTACGAGCAGTACTTC. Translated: CASRNRGAYEQYF.

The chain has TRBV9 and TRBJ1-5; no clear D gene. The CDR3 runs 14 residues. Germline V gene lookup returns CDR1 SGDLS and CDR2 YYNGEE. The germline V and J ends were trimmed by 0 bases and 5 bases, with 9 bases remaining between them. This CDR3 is CASSVDGGYQPQHF. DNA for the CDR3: TGTGCCAGCAGCGTAGATGGAGGCTATCAGCCCCAGCATTTT.

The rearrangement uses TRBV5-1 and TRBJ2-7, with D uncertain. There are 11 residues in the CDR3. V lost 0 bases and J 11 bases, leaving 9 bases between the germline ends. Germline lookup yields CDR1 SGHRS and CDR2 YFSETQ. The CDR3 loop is CASSLGTEKYF. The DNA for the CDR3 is TGCGCCAGCAGCTTGGGGACGGAAAAGTACTTC.

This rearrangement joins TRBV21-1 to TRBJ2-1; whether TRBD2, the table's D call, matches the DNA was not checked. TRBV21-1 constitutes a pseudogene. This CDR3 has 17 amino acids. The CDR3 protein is CASSKEEFGVYANEQFF. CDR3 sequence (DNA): TGTGCCAGCAGCAAAGAGGAGTTCGGGGTTTATGCCAATGAGCAGTTCTTC.

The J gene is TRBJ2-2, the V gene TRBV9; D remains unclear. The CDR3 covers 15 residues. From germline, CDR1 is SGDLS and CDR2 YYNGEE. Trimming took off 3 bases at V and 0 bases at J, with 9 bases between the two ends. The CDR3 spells CASSAQKANTGELFF. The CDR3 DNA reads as TGTGCCAGCAGCGCCCAGAAGGCGAACACCGGGGAGCTGTTTTTT.

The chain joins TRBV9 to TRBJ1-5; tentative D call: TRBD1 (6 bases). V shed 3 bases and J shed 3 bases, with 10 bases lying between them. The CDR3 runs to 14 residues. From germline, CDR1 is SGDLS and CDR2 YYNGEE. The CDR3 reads CASSGGQINQPQHF. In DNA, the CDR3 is TGTGCCAGCAGCGGCGGACAGATCAATCAGCCCCAGCATTTT.

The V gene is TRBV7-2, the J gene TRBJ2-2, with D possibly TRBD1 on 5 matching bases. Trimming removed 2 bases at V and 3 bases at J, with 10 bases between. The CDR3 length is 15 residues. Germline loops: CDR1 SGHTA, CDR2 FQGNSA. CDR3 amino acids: CASSLSGIDTGELFF. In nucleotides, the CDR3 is TGTGCCAGCAGCTTATCAGGGATCGACACCGGGGAGCTGTTTTTT. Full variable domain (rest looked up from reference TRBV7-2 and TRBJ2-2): GAGVSQSPSNKVTEKGKDVELRCDPISGHTALYWYRQSLGQGLEFLIYFQGNSAPDKSGLPSDRFSAERTGGSVSTLTIQRTQQEDSAVYLCASSLSGIDTGELFFGEGSRLTVL.